This T cell receptor (beta chain) derives from a study of shared clonotypes between healthy human individuals. Study-level background: Donors were a couple of women and three men aged 18 to 49.

The study drew its donors from healthy HIV-negative adults without recent acute infections or vaccinations. Authors' methods: Filtering differed, since immunoSEQ gave only junction sequences and no quality scores. Produced via immunoSEQ multiplex PCR; TCRdb's table is partial and in-frame only. That table furnishes V, J and clone size, whereas the DNA furnished D and trimming. This table has approximately 720,000 clones, about two thirds appearing once. About this clone: Its antigen remains unidentified.

J lost 6 bases, V lost 0 bases, and 5 bases had no gene match. CDR1 and CDR2 (germline): MGHRA, YSYEKL. CDR3 length: 16 amino acids. Study-level findings and limits: Exclusively blood specimens were collected; tissue repertoires likely differ.

The chain couples TRBV4-1 to TRBJ2-1; 10 bases align to TRBD1. The clonotype originates from a young woman in good health. The sample taken for sequencing was memory CD4+ T cells sorted from blood. Documented subset: CD45RA-negative fraction. Written as DNA, the CDR3 is TGCGCCAGCAGCCAAGAGGGTGGGACAGGGGCCAATGAGCAGTTCTTC. This codes for CASSQEGGTGANEQFF.